Listed here are 9 T cell receptor beta chains from one sample, sequenced in a study of PD-1 blockade in mismatch repair-deficient tumors. Time point of the sample: identical roughly 10-day culture without peptide (control). Using immunoSEQ multiplex PCR, the repertoire was profiled, and TCRdb retains in-frame clones only, with some absent. The sample holds more than 13,000 clones; 65% to 90% are singletons and the top ten take around 10%. Which antigens these TCRs recognize remains unknown. The sequences come from cells cultured in vitro, collected from a patient treated with pembrolizumab. The receptors stem from an adult with mismatch repair-deficient cancer.

This clone was counted once. The chain carries TRBV19 and TRBJ1-6; D call uncertain. Trimming stripped 6 bases from V and 5 bases from J, with 2 bases between. The germline V gene encodes CDR1 LNHDA and CDR2 SQIVND (reference sequence). The CDR3 loop spans 11 amino acids. The CDR3 sequence: CASRDNSPLHF. The CDR3 DNA follows: TGTGCCAGTAGAGATAATTCACCCCTCCACTTT.

The rearrangement uses TRBV27 and TRBJ2-7, with D possibly being TRBD1 (6 bases). There are 15 residues in the CDR3. Trimming took off 6 bases at V and 3 bases at J, with 18 bases between the two ends. From germline, CDR1 is MNHEY and CDR2 SMNVEV (reference sequence). CDR3: CASSARRLGGYEQYF. The CDR3 region has the DNA TGTGCCAGCAGCGCCCGTCGGCTAGGGGGCTACGAGCAGTACTTC.

The chain joins TRBV28 to TRBJ1-2; perhaps TRBD1 as D (6 bases). The CDR3 has 16 amino acids. V was pared by 5 bases and J by 4 bases, with 20 bases between. Germline CDR1 MDHEN, CDR2 SYDVKM. The CDR3 nucleotides are TGTGCCAGCAGTCAACGATTGTATGGGGGCTTCTATGGCTACACCTTC. Translated, it gives CASSQRLYGGFYGYTF.

The CDR3 coding sequence is TGTGCCAGCAGAGGACAGGGTGACTACGAGCAGTACTTC. It is translated as CASRGQGDYEQYF. The rearrangement uses TRBV27 and TRBJ2-7; 8 positions agree with TRBD1. The CDR3 has 13 residues. Germline V lookup: CDR1 MNHEY, CDR2 SMNVEV (reference sequence). J gave up 3 bases and V 6 bases, and 4 bases lay outside the gene matches.

V usage is TRBV14 and J usage is TRBJ2-1, with no clear D. Germline V lookup: CDR1 SGHDN, CDR2 FVKESK. The CDR3 sequence is 12 residues long. The germline V and J ends were trimmed by 1 base and 15 bases, with 13 bases remaining between them. The CDR3 region has the DNA TGTGCCAGCAGCCAAGTAAGGATAGCCCCGTTCTTC. Its translation: CASSQVRIAPFF.

The gene calls are TRBV11-2 and TRBJ1-1, with 8 bases identical to TRBD1. V was clipped by 5 bases and J by 4 bases; unmatched bases: 6. Germline lookup yields CDR1 SGHAT and CDR2 FQNNGV. The CDR3 extends over 14 amino acids. The CDR3 sequence is CASSPRQGFTEAFF. CDR3 in DNA: TGTGCCAGCAGCCCGAGACAGGGGTTCACTGAAGCTTTCTTT.

The chain has TRBV18 and TRBJ1-4; TRBD1 is a possible D gene (6 bases). Germline-derived CDR1 and CDR2 are KGHSH and LQKENI. V lost 6 bases and J 4 bases, leaving 15 bases between the germline ends. The CDR3 sequence is 15 residues long. CDR3 DNA sequence: TGTGCCAGCTCTGGGATACAGGGCCTTAATGAAAAACTGTTTTTT. It yields the protein CASSGIQGLNEKLFF. Looking up the rest from reference TRBV18 and TRBJ1-4 gives the full variable domain: NAGVMQNPRHLVRRRGQEARLRCSPMKGHSHVYWYRQLPEEGLKFMVYLQKENIIDESGMPKERFSAEFPKEGPSILRIQQVVRGDSAAYFCASSGIQGLNEKLFFGSGTQLSVL.

V gene TRBV6-5 combines with J gene TRBJ1-2; D call uncertain. The germline gives CDR1 MNHEY, CDR2 SVGAGI. This CDR3 spans 13 amino acids. Between the trimmed V and J ends, which lost 2 bases and 3 bases, there was a span of 7 bases. DNA of the CDR3: TGTGCCAGCAGTTACGGCGGAGACTATGGCTACACCTTC. Translation: CASSYGGDYGYTF.

J is TRBJ2-7 and V is TRBV10-3; TRBD2 matches at 9 bases. Trimming at V came to 11 bases and at J to 3 bases, leaving 11 bases not matched to a gene. Germline CDR1 is ENHRY and CDR2 is SYGVKD. This CDR3 is 14 amino acids long. For the CDR3, the DNA is TGTGCCGCCTCCCCACTAGCGGGTAACTACGAGCAGTACTTC. This gives the protein CAASPLAGNYEQYF.